A selection of T cell receptor beta chains follows, all from one sample in a study of human T cells and chemical hapten exposure. TCRdb fed the RACE reads into MiXCR, producing one record per CDR3 protein. The table lists roughly 380,000 distinct CDR3 sequences, just under 6.5% of them singletons, with under 7% in the top ten. This sample comprised whole blood, obtained in connection with sensitization to the hapten diphenylcyclopropenone (DPC). The receptor set was obtained from a woman aged 18 to 35 with alopecia areata. Some clones in this sample may be carry-over from other donors' samples. Each CDR3 is given with its conserved first and last residue. Fields, in order: clone size, J gene, D gene, V gene, CDR3 DNA, CDR3 protein. D genes are given only for firm matches. Size is stated for part of the rows, as once, few or many counts, or as a class when the clone is expanded.

few | TRBJ2-7 | - | TRBV25-1 | TGTGCCAGCAGTGAATCGACAGAGATCTACTTC | CASSESTEIYF
- | TRBJ2-2 | - | TRBV24-1 | TGTGCCACCAGTGATTCCACGTCGGGACGGATGAACACCGGGGAGCTGTTTTTT | CATSDSTSGRMNTGELFF
few | TRBJ2-7 | TRBD1 | TRBV28 | TGTGCCAGCACCTCTTTTTCTAGGGACAGCCTAAGTGAGCAGTACTTC | CASTSFSRDSLSEQYF
many | TRBJ1-4 | TRBD1 | TRBV12-3/TRBV12-4 | TGTGCCAGCAGGCTAACAGGGGGCTTGAGGGAAAAACTGTTTTTT | CASRLTGGLREKLFF
many | TRBJ1-1 | - | TRBV7-9 | TGTGCCAGCAGCTCTACAGTGGCTGAAGCTTTCTTT | CASSSTVAEAFF
many | TRBJ1-1 | - | TRBV3-1 | TGTGCCAGCAGCCAAGGCCACAGCGCGAACACTGAAGCTTTCTTT | CASSQGHSANTEAFF
many | TRBJ1-5 | - | TRBV7-2 | TGTGCCAGCAGCACCTATGGGGAGAGCAATCAGCCCCAGCATTTT | CASSTYGESNQPQHF
few | TRBJ1-2 | TRBD1 | TRBV12-3/TRBV12-4 | TGTGCCAGCAGTTTAAGTCCGGACAGGGTGAGCGGCTACACCTTC | CASSLSPDRVSGYTF
many | TRBJ1-2 | - | TRBV6-2/TRBV6-3 | TGTGCCAGCAGCTCCACAGGAGTCTATGGCTACACCTTC | CASSSTGVYGYTF
many | TRBJ2-1 | - | TRBV12-3/TRBV12-4 | TGTGCCAGCAAAAAGAGACGGGACGTCAATGAGCAGTTCTTC | CASKKRRDVNEQFF
few | TRBJ1-5 | - | TRBV20-1 | TGCAGTGCTAGAAAGGGCTATAGCAATCAGCCCCAGCATTTT | CSARKGYSNQPQHF
many | TRBJ1-4 | TRBD1 | TRBV12-3/TRBV12-4 | TGTGCCAGCAGTTCACGGGACAGCGAAATTGCAACTAATGAAAAACTGTTTTTT | CASSSRDSEIATNEKLFF
- | TRBJ2-1 | - | TRBV28 | TGTGCCAGCAGGCCGCCAGGGGACCTGCTCTACAATGAGCAGTTCTTC | CASRPPGDLLYNEQFF
many | TRBJ1-1 | TRBD1 | TRBV20-1 | TGCAGTGCTAGAGGGGACAGGGGAAACACTGAAGCTTTCTTT | CSARGDRGNTEAFF
many | TRBJ1-1 | TRBD1 | TRBV15 | TGTGCCACCAGCTCCCCGACAGGGACCGTGAACACTGAAGCTTTCTTT | CATSSPTGTVNTEAFF
many | TRBJ1-2 | - | TRBV6-2/TRBV6-3 | TGTGCCAGCAGATCCGGGTCTAACTATGGCTACACCTTC | CASRSGSNYGYTF
few | TRBJ2-3 | TRBD2 | TRBV27 | TGTGCCAGCAGTTTGGCGGGGGAGGCCACAGATACGCAGTATTTT | CASSLAGEATDTQYF
many | TRBJ1-5 | - | TRBV9 | TGTGCCAGCAGCGCGAGCGGGTCTAGCAATCAGCCCCAGCATTTT | CASSASGSSNQPQHF
many | TRBJ1-2 | TRBD1 | TRBV29-1 | TGCAGCGGTCGCTCACAGGGGGAAGGCTACACCTTC | CSGRSQGEGYTF
many | TRBJ1-1 | TRBD1 | TRBV4-2 | TGTGCCAGCAGCCAATTTTTTGCAGGGGGGTACACTGAAGCTTTCTTT | CASSQFFAGGYTEAFF
many | TRBJ1-4 | TRBD1 | TRBV28 | TGTGCCAGCAGTTTATGGAGGGGGCGAGATGAAAAACTGTTTTTT | CASSLWRGRDEKLFF
many | TRBJ2-1 | - | TRBV6-5 | TGTGCCAGTACCGGAGGGAATGAGCAGTTCTTC | CASTGGNEQFF
many | TRBJ1-1 | - | TRBV28 | TGTGCCAGCAGTTTCTCCGGGGGAGCTTTCTTT | CASSFSGGAFF
- | TRBJ2-6 | - | TRBV6-5 | TGTGCCAGCAGTTACTCACAGGCGACTGGGGCCAACGTCCTGACTTTC | CASSYSQATGANVLTF
few | TRBJ2-2 | - | TRBV5-5 | TGTGCCAGCAGTGTTCAGGGGACAACGAACACCGGGGAGCTGTTTTTT | CASSVQGTTNTGELFF
few | TRBJ1-3 | - | TRBV5-4 | TGTGCCAGCAGCATGGACTCAAGCTCTGGAAACACCATATATTTT | CASSMDSSSGNTIYF
- | TRBJ2-6 | - | TRBV20-1 | TGCAGTGTCGTACGGTCTGGGGCCAACGTCCTGACTTTC | CSVVRSGANVLTF
few | TRBJ2-3 | - | TRBV6-2/TRBV6-3 | TGTGCCAGCAGTTACTCGGGGAACACAGATACGCAGTATTTT | CASSYSGNTDTQYF
many | TRBJ2-7 | - | TRBV4-3 | TGCGCCAGCAGCCAAATAGCCGACCTGAGCTACGAGCAGTACTTC | CASSQIADLSYEQYF
few | TRBJ2-7 | TRBD1 | TRBV7-9 | TGTGCCAGCAGCCCCGGGACAGCTATGAGACAGTACTTC | CASSPGTAMRQYF
few | TRBJ2-5 | - | TRBV7-9 | TGTGCCAGCAGCTTACAGGACGGAGATGAAGAGACCCAGTACTTC | CASSLQDGDEETQYF
few | TRBJ2-3 | - | TRBV4-2 | TGTGCCAGCAGCCAAGATCTAACGACTACCGGTGCGCAGTATTTT | CASSQDLTTTGAQYF
- | TRBJ1-1 | - | TRBV11-2 | TGTGCCAGCAGCTTAGTCGGACCCCGAGGGACTGAAGCTTTCTTT | CASSLVGPRGTEAFF
- | TRBJ2-3 | - | TRBV6-1 | TGTGCCAGCAGTGAGGAGATGAGTATAGGCAGGGATTATTTT | CASSEEMSIGRDYF
few | TRBJ2-7 | - | TRBV11-1 | TGTGCCAGCAGCTTCACAGGGTCCTACGAGCAGTACTTC | CASSFTGSYEQYF
- | TRBJ2-3 | TRBD1 | TRBV6-5 | TGTGCCAGCAGTTACAGGACAGGGGCTGGCACAGATACGCAGTATTTT | CASSYRTGAGTDTQYF
- | TRBJ2-2 | - | TRBV14 | TGTGCCAGCCGTACGTCGGGCACCGGGGAGCTGTTTTTT | CASRTSGTGELFF
many | TRBJ1-4 | - | TRBV7-8 | TGTGCCAGCTCCGGCAAGGGTTGGAATCTTGATGAAAAACTGTTTTTT | CASSGKGWNLDEKLFF
many | TRBJ2-7 | - | TRBV7-9 | TGTGCCAGCAGTCCGCAGGGTGTTAATCCCTACTTC | CASSPQGVNPYF
once | TRBJ2-5 | - | TRBV25-1 | TGTGCCAGCAGTGAGGACCCCGGGGTCCTATCCGAGACCCAGTACTTC | CASSEDPGVLSETQYF